A selection of T cell receptor beta chains follows, all from one sample in a study of metastatic and nonmetastatic thyroid tumors. Via MiXCR, TCRdb re-called the PCR reads. The table includes roughly 34,000 clones, about a fifth detected once. The specimen was tumor tissue. Receptors originate from a male donor with papillary thyroid cancer or a benign thyroid nodule (not recorded which). Some clones in this sample may be carry-over from other donors' samples. CDR3s include the opening cysteine and the closing phenylalanine or tryptophan. Fields, in order: CDR3 protein, CDR3 DNA, clone size, V gene, D gene, J gene. D genes are given only for firm matches. A clone size is listed for some rows: how often the clone was seen (once, few, many), or a class if it is expanded.

CDR3: CASSIDSYEQYF; DNA: TGTGCCAGCAGCATAGACTCCTACGAGCAGTACTTC; size: medium-sized; V: TRBV7-2; D: .; J: TRBJ2-7
CDR3: CASSDARRVSYNEQFF; DNA: TGTGCCAGCAGTGACGCTAGGAGGGTCTCCTACAATGAGCAGTTCTTC; size: many; V: TRBV6-4; D: .; J: TRBJ2-1
CDR3: CASSELTGLSNQPRHF; DNA: TGTGCCAGCAGTGAATTGACAGGCTTGAGCAATCAGCCCCGGCATTTT; size: .; V: TRBV6-1; D: .; J: TRBJ1-5
CDR3: CASSFHTGMGNQPQHF; DNA: TGTGCCAGCAGCTTTCATACAGGGATGGGGAATCAGCCCCAGCATTTT; size: many; V: TRBV28; D: .; J: TRBJ1-5
CDR3: CSVKLPGLRAGNEQFF; DNA: TGTAGCGTTAAACTCCCGGGACTAAGAGCCGGCAATGAGCAGTTCTTC; size: many; V: TRBV29-1; D: TRBD2; J: TRBJ2-1
CDR3: CAWSDAYEQYF; DNA: TGTGCCTGGAGTGACGCCTACGAGCAGTACTTC; size: once; V: TRBV30; D: .; J: TRBJ2-7
CDR3: CASSLKGRQKAFF; DNA: TGTGCCAGCAGTTTAAAAGGCCGACAGAAAGCTTTCTTT; size: many; V: TRBV28; D: .; J: TRBJ1-1
CDR3: CASSEGGQVMDTQYF; DNA: TGTGCCAGCAGTGAGGGGGGACAGGTAATGGATACGCAGTATTTT; size: few; V: TRBV6-1; D: TRBD1; J: TRBJ2-3
CDR3: CASSPSLRESYEQYF; DNA: TGTGCCAGCAGCCCTTCGTTGCGGGAGTCCTACGAGCAGTACTTC; size: .; V: TRBV12-3/TRBV12-4; D: TRBD2; J: TRBJ2-7
CDR3: CASSLARGQGAYEQYF; DNA: TGTGCCAGCAGCTTAGCGCGCGGACAGGGGGCCTACGAGCAGTACTTC; size: many; V: TRBV11-1; D: TRBD1; J: TRBJ2-7
CDR3: CATTEANVLTF; DNA: TGTGCGACAACAGAGGCCAACGTCCTGACTTTC; size: few; V: TRBV28; D: .; J: TRBJ2-6
CDR3: CSASPRGPLNTEAFF; DNA: TGCAGTGCTAGCCCCCGGGGCCCTCTTAATACTGAAGCTTTCTTT; size: many; V: TRBV20-1; D: .; J: TRBJ1-1
CDR3: CASSYSTVSYEQYF; DNA: TGTGCCAGCAGTTACTCGACAGTCTCCTACGAGCAGTACTTC; size: .; V: TRBV6-6; D: .; J: TRBJ2-7
CDR3: CASSVRGNEQYF; DNA: TGTGCCAGCAGTGTTCGGGGGAATGAGCAGTACTTC; size: few; V: TRBV28; D: .; J: TRBJ2-7
CDR3: CASSRGTDEKLFF; DNA: TGTGCCAGCAGTCGGGGGACGGATGAAAAACTGTTTTTT; size: many; V: TRBV28; D: .; J: TRBJ1-4
CDR3: CASSVGNTIYF; DNA: TGTGCCTCAAGCGTAGGTAACACCATATATTTT; size: once; V: TRBV30; D: .; J: TRBJ1-3
CDR3: CASSSPRRDRGRNGYTF; DNA: TGTGCCAGCAGTTCCCCACGCCGGGACAGGGGCAGAAATGGCTACACCTTC; size: .; V: TRBV11-2; D: TRBD1; J: TRBJ1-2
CDR3: CASSPRLADEQFF; DNA: TGTGCCAGCTCACCAAGACTAGCAGACGAGCAGTTCTTC; size: many; V: TRBV18; D: TRBD2; J: TRBJ2-1